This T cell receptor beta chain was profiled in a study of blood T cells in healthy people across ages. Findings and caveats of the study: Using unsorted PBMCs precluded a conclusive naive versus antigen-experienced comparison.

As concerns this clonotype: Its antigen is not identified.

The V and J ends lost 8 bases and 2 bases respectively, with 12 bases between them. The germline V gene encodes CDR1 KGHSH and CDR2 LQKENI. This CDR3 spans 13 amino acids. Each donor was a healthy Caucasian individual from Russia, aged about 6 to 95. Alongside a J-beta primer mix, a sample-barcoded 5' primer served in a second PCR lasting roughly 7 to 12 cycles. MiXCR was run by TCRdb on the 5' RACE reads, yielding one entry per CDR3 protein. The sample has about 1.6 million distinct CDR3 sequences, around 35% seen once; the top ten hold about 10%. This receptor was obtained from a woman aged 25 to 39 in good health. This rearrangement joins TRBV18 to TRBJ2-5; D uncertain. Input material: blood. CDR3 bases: TGTGCCAGCCATTTGGAAAGGCAAGAGACCCAGTACTTC. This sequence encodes CASHLERQETQYF.